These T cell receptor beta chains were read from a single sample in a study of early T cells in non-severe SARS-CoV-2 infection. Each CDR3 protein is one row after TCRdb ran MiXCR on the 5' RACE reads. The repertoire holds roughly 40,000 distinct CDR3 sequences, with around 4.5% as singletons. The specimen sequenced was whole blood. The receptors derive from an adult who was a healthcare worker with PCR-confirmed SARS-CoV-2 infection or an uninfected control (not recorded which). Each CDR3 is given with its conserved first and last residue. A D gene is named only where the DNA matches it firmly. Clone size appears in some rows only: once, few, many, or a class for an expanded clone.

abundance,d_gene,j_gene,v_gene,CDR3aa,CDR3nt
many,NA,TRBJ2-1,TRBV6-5,CASSQVIENANEQFF,TGTGCCAGCAGCCAAGTTATAGAAAACGCCAATGAGCAGTTCTTC
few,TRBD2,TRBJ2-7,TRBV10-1,CASILAGGREQYF,TGCGCCAGCATCCTAGCGGGGGGGCGGGAGCAGTACTTC
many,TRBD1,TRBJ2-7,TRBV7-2,CATGRDRGSYEQYF,TGTGCCACTGGGCGGGACAGGGGATCCTACGAGCAGTACTTC
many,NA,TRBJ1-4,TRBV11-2,CASSFRTPTNEKLFF,TGTGCCAGCAGCTTCCGAACCCCAACTAATGAAAAACTGTTTTTT
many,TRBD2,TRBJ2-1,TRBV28,CASSSRGLAGGYEQFF,TGTGCCAGCAGTTCGCGTGGACTAGCGGGAGGATATGAGCAGTTCTTC
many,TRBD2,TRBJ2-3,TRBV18,CASSRDYQDTQYF,TGTGCCAGCTCCCGGGACTACCAGGATACGCAGTATTTT
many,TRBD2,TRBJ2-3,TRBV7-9,CASSLAWLAGGPSTDTQYF,TGTGCCAGCAGCTTAGCGTGGTTAGCGGGGGGTCCAAGCACAGATACGCAGTATTTT
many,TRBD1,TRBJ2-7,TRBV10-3,CAISDPTGVEQYF,TGTGCCATCAGTGACCCGACAGGGGTCGAGCAGTACTTC
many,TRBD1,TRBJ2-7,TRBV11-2,CASSEPGQGASYEQYF,TGTGCCAGCAGCGAACCGGGACAGGGCGCCTCCTACGAGCAGTACTTC
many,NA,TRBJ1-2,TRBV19,CASSSWGTNYGYTF,TGTGCCAGTAGCAGCTGGGGGACTAACTATGGCTACACCTTC
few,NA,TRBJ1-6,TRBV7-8,CASSLGLLDSPLHF,TGTGCCAGCAGCTTAGGGTTGTTGGATTCACCCCTCCACTTT
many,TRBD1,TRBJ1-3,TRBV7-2,CASSFQDRAGNTIYF,TGTGCCAGCAGCTTTCAGGACAGGGCTGGAAACACCATATATTTT
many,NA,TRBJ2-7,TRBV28,CASKGQRPYEQYF,TGTGCCAGCAAAGGGCAGCGACCCTACGAGCAGTACTTC
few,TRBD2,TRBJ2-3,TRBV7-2,CASSHPGGSSGRVTDTQYF,TGTGCCAGCAGCCACCCCGGGGGCTCTAGCGGGAGGGTGACAGATACGCAGTATTTT
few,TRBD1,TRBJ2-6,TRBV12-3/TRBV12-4,CASSSTGTGVPNVLTF,TGTGCCAGCAGTTCGACCGGGACAGGGGTCCCCAACGTCCTGACTTTC
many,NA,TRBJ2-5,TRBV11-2,CASSLDRRRGIQETQYF,TGTGCCAGCAGCTTAGATCGTCGGCGGGGTATACAAGAGACCCAGTACTTC
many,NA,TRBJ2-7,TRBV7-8,CASSLMSGGLFYEQYF,TGTGCCAGCAGCCTAATGTCTGGGGGGTTATTCTACGAGCAGTACTTC
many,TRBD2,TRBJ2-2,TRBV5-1,CASSLEAGESTGELFF,TGCGCCAGCAGCTTGGAGGCGGGAGAATCCACCGGGGAGCTGTTTTTT
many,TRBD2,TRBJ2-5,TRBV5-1,CASSLGVAGAQETQYF,TGCGCCAGCAGCTTGGGGGTAGCGGGGGCCCAAGAGACCCAGTACTTC
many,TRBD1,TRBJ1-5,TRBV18,CASSTGTDNQPQHF,TGTGCCAGCTCTACCGGGACAGACAATCAGCCCCAGCATTTT
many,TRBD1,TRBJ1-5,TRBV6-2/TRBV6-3,CASRYTGDSNQPQHF,TGTGCCAGCAGATATACAGGGGATAGCAATCAGCCCCAGCATTTT
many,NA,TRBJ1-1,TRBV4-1,CASSQGIGLNTEAFF,TGCGCCAGCAGCCAAGGAATAGGGTTGAACACTGAAGCTTTCTTT
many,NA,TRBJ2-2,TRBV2,CASRRGGTGELFF,TGTGCCAGCAGGAGGGGAGGTACCGGGGAGCTGTTTTTT
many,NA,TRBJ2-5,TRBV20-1,CSAVQGHQETQYF,TGCAGTGCTGTCCAGGGTCACCAAGAGACCCAGTACTTC
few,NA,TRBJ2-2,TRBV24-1,CATSEGWTGELFF,TGTGCCACCAGTGAAGGTTGGACCGGGGAGCTGTTTTTT
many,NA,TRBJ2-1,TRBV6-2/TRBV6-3,CASNQNSYNEQFF,TGTGCCAGCAATCAGAACTCCTACAATGAGCAGTTCTTC
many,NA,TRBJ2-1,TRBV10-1,CASSGTGTKNNEQFF,TGCGCCAGCAGTGGGACCGGGACCAAAAACAATGAGCAGTTCTTC
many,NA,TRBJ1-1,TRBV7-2,CASSSGGPFTEAFF,TGTGCCAGCAGCTCCGGGGGCCCTTTCACTGAAGCTTTCTTT
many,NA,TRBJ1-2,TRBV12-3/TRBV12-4,CASSPGQTYGYTF,TGTGCCAGCAGCCCAGGACAAACCTATGGCTACACCTTC
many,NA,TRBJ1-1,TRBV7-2,CASSYGGVNTEAFF,TGTGCCAGCAGTTACGGGGGAGTGAACACTGAAGCTTTCTTT
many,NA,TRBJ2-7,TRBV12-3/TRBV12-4,CASRSGRLEQYF,TGTGCCAGCAGATCGGGACGGCTTGAGCAGTACTTC
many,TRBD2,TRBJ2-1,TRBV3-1,CASSQEIPGLAGGYSPEQFF,TGTGCCAGCAGCCAGGAGATACCGGGACTAGCGGGGGGGTACTCTCCTGAGCAGTTCTTC
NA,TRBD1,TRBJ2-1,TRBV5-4,CASSSSVGQGLGEQFF,TGTGCCAGCAGCAGTTCGGTGGGACAGGGGTTGGGTGAGCAGTTCTTC
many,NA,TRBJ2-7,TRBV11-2,CASQRGYSSYEQYF,TGTGCCAGCCAAAGGGGCTACAGCTCCTACGAGCAGTACTTC
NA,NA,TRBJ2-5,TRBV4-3,CASSSTTRRETQYF,TGCGCCAGCAGCTCTACGACTAGGAGAGAGACCCAGTACTTC
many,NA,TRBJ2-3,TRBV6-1,CASSPTRADTQYF,TGTGCCAGCAGCCCGACTAGAGCTGATACGCAGTATTTT
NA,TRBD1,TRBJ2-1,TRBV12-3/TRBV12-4,CASSQIPPGQGFFF,TGTGCCAGCAGTCAAATACCTCCGGGACAGGGATTTTTCTTC
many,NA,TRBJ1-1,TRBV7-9,CASSLDGGTEAFF,TGTGCCAGCAGCTTAGATGGGGGCACTGAAGCTTTCTTT
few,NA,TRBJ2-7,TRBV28,CASRYGRSYEQYF,TGTGCCAGCAGATACGGACGCAGCTACGAGCAGTACTTC
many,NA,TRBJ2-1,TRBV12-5,CASGLGGTWNEQFF,TGTGCTAGTGGTTTGGGGGGGACTTGGAATGAGCAGTTCTTC
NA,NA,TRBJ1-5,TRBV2,CASRGLGNQPQHF,TGTGCCAGCAGGGGGCTCGGCAATCAGCCCCAGCATTTT
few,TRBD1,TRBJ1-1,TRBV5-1,CASRQGLGSEAFF,TGCGCCAGCCGACAGGGCCTGGGGTCTGAAGCTTTCTTT
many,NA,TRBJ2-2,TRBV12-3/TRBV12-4,CASSFHSNTGELFF,TGTGCCAGCAGTTTCCACTCGAACACCGGGGAGCTGTTTTTT
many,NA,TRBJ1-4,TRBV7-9,CASRRRPGITNEKLFF,TGTGCCAGCAGGAGACGGCCCGGGATCACTAATGAAAAACTGTTTTTT
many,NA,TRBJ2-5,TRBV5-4,CASSFGQGQETQYF,TGTGCCAGCAGCTTTGGGCAGGGTCAAGAGACCCAGTACTTC
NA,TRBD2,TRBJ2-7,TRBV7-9,CASSRGLEAEQYF,TGTGCCAGCAGCCGCGGACTAGAGGCCGAGCAGTACTTC
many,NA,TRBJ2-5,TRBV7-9,CASSLRSQETQYF,TGTGCCAGCAGCCTTCGGAGTCAAGAGACCCAGTACTTC
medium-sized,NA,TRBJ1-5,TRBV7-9,CASSLDNQPQHF,TGTGCCAGCAGCCTAGACAATCAGCCCCAGCATTTT
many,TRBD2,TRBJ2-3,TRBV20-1,CSATQTSGGTDTQYF,TGCAGTGCTACACAGACTAGCGGGGGCACAGATACGCAGTATTTT
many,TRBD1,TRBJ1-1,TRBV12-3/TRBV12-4,CASRVRGRETEAFF,TGTGCCAGCAGGGTCAGGGGGCGTGAGACTGAAGCTTTCTTT
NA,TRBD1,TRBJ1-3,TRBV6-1,CASSPTGISGNTIYF,TGTGCCAGCAGTCCGACAGGGATCTCTGGAAACACCATATATTTT
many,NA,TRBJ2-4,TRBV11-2,CASTHSRIAKNIQYF,TGTGCCAGCACCCACAGTCGTATAGCCAAAAACATTCAGTACTTC
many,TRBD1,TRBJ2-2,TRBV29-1,CSVTGVLASGELFF,TGCAGCGTAACAGGGGTCTTAGCGTCCGGGGAGCTGTTTTTT
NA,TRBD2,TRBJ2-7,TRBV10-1,CASRDTGEGLGEQYF,TGCGCCAGCAGGGATACGGGGGAGGGCCTGGGGGAGCAGTACTTC